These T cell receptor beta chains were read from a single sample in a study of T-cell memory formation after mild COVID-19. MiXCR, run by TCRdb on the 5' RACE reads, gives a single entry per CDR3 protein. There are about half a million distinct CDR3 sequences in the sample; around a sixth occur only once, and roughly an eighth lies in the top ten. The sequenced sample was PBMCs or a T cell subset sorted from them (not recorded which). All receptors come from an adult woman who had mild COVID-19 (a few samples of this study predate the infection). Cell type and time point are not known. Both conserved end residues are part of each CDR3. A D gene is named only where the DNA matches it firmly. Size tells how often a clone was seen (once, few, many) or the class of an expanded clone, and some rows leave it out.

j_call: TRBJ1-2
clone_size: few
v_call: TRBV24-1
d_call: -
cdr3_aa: CATSEGPNYGYTF
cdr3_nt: TGTGCCACCAGTGAAGGTCCGAACTATGGCTACACCTTC

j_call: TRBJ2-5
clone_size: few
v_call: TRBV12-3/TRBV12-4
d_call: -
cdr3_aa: CASRWDQETQYF
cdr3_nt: TGTGCCAGCAGGTGGGATCAAGAGACCCAGTACTTC

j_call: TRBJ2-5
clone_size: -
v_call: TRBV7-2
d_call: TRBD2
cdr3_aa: CASRLAGGKETQYF
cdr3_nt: TGTGCCAGCAGACTAGCGGGAGGGAAAGAGACCCAGTACTTC

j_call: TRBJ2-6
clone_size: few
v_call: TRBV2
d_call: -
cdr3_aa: CASSEEGTGANVLTF
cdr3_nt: TGTGCCAGCAGTGAGGAGGGCACTGGGGCCAACGTCCTGACTTTC

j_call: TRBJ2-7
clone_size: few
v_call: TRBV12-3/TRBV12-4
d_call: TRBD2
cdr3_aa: CASSTGGGTPHEQYF
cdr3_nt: TGTGCCAGCAGTACCGGGGGGGGAACACCACACGAGCAGTACTTC

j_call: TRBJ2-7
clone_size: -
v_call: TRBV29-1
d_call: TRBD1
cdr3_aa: CSVHQGQASSYEQYF
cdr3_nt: TGCAGCGTCCACCAGGGACAGGCCAGCTCCTACGAGCAGTACTTC

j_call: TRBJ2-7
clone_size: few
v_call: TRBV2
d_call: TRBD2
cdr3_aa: CASSLSGRAAYEQYF
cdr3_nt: TGTGCCAGCAGTTTAAGCGGGAGGGCCGCCTACGAGCAGTACTTC

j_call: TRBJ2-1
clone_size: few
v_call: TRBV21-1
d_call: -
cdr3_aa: CASSTGKGLDEQFF
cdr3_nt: TGTGCCAGCAGCACGGGGAAAGGGTTGGATGAGCAGTTCTTC

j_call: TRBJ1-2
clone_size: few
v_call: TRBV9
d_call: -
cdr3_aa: CASSAGGEDGGYTF
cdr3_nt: TGTGCCAGCAGCGCTGGGGGCGAGGACGGTGGCTACACCTTC

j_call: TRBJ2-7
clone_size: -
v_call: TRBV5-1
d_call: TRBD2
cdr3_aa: CASSFRLAGGSYEQYF
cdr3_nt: TGCGCCAGCAGCTTTCGACTAGCGGGAGGTTCCTACGAGCAGTACTTC

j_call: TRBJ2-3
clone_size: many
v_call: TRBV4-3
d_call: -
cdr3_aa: CASSQSSATSTDTQYF
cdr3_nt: TGCGCCAGCAGCCAAAGTAGCGCCACTAGCACAGATACGCAGTATTTT

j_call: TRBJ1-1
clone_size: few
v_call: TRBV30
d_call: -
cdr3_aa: CAWRRGTGPNTEAFF
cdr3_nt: TGTGCCTGGAGAAGGGGAACAGGGCCGAACACTGAAGCTTTCTTT

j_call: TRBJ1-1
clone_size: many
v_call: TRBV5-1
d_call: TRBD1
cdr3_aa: CASSLERQGKPFF
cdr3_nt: TGCGCCAGCAGCTTGGAAAGACAGGGAAAGCCTTTCTTT